This T cell receptor beta chain was sequenced during a study of blood T cell repertoires in COVID-19. The wider study: Nucleic acid was either cDNA or gDNA, and it came from T cells, B-cell-depleted T cells, or PBMCs.

Original handling: Amplification with reference gene primers provided the estimates of nucleated cell counts. Method: immunoSEQ multiplex PCR; TCRdb's copy keeps in-frame clones and lacks some. The D gene and trimming were derived from the DNA, and the V and J assignments and clone size from that table. The table records a few hundred thousand clones, more than 80% of them present only once. CDR1 and CDR2 (germline): SNHLY, FYNNEI. The CDR3 is made up of 12 amino acids. V lost 6 bases, J lost 2 bases, and 7 bases lay in between. The source is a woman aged 25-40 years with COVID-19, enrolled during active disease. This chain links TRBV2 with TRBJ2-5, with D unresolved. The specimen sequenced was peripheral blood. The CDR3 loop is CASRVLQETQYF. The CDR3 nucleotides are TGTGCCAGCAGGGTACTTCAAGAGACCCAGTACTTC.